This is a list of T cell receptor beta chains from one sample in a study of cytomegalovirus exposure and HLA in healthy donors. Sequencing was performed with immunoSEQ multiplex PCR; in TCRdb, only in-frame clones are kept and a portion is missing. The data contain around 250,000 clones, 90% of them singletons. Sequenced sample: PBMCs. These receptors were taken from a woman younger than 30 in good health and CMV-seronegative. The CDR3 runs from the conserved cysteine through the conserved F or W. The D gene is left open where the match is weak. The size field is filled for only some rows; it gives once, few, many or a size class.

V gene,J gene,D gene,clone size,CDR3 DNA,CDR3 protein
TRBV6-6,TRBJ1-1,.,.,TGTGCCAGCAGACAGGGACCGATGAACACTGAAGCTTTCTTT,CASRQGPMNTEAFF
TRBV4-1,TRBJ1-1,.,once,TGCGCCAGCAGCCTAGCGGGGGAGGACACTGAAGCTTTCTTT,CASSLAGEDTEAFF
TRBV18,TRBJ2-7,.,few,TGTGCCAGCTCACCACCACAGGGTGGAACCTACGAGCAGTACTTC,CASSPPQGGTYEQYF
TRBV7-2,TRBJ1-6,.,.,TGTGCCAGCAGCTTGGCACCTTTTGGTTCACCCCTCCACTTT,CASSLAPFGSPLHF
TRBV10-1,TRBJ1-1,.,.,TGCGCCAGCAGTGGTGGTCACAAAGCTTTCTTT,CASSGGHKAFF
TRBV27,TRBJ2-3,TRBD1,.,TGTGCCAGCAGTTTCCAGGGGGCAACAGATACGCAGTATTTT,CASSFQGATDTQYF
TRBV7-7,TRBJ1-1,.,.,TGTGCCAGCAGCTTAAGTACTTCGGACACTGAAGCTTTCTTT,CASSLSTSDTEAFF
TRBV5-6,TRBJ1-1,.,.,TGTGCCAGCAACCTGGGACTTGGTAACACTGAAGCTTTCTTT,CASNLGLGNTEAFF
TRBV2,TRBJ1-1,.,.,TGTGCCAGCAGTGGCCAGGGGATGAACACTGAAGCTTTCTTT,CASSGQGMNTEAFF
TRBV19,TRBJ2-5,TRBD1,.,TGTGCCAGTGGACAGGGAACAGGAGCTGAGACCCAGTACTTC,CASGQGTGAETQYF
TRBV10-3,TRBJ2-5,TRBD1,few,TGTGCCATCGCGGCCGGGACAGGAGGGGAGACCCAGTACTTC,CAIAAGTGGETQYF
TRBV7-8,TRBJ2-5,.,.,TGTGCCAGCAGCATACCAGGACAGAAAGAGACCCAGTACTTC,CASSIPGQKETQYF
TRBV30,TRBJ1-1,.,.,TGTGCCTGGACAGGGGCCAAGAGAACGAATGAAGCTTTCTTT,CAWTGAKRTNEAFF
TRBV25-1,TRBJ1-1,.,.,TGTGCCAGCAGTGAACAGGGATTCACTGAAGCTTTCTTT,CASSEQGFTEAFF
TRBV4-1,TRBJ1-2,TRBD1,.,TGCGCCAGCAGCCCTCAGGACAGGGCCTTCTATGGCTACACCTTC,CASSPQDRAFYGYTF
TRBV4-1,TRBJ1-1,TRBD1,.,TGCGCCAGCAGCCAGGGACAGGGGAACACTGAAGCTTTCTTT,CASSQGQGNTEAFF
TRBV2,TRBJ1-6,.,.,TGTGCCAGCAGTGAAGGGGGCGCAAGAAATTCACCCCTCCACTTT,CASSEGGARNSPLHF
TRBV5-1,TRBJ2-7,TRBD1,.,TGCGCCAGCAGCTGGCAAGGACAGGGTCCCTCCTACGAGCAGTACTTC,CASSWQGQGPSYEQYF
TRBV15,TRBJ1-2,.,.,TGTGCCACCAGCAGCCTGTGGGAGACAGGTTCCTATGGCTACACCTTC,CATSSLWETGSYGYTF
TRBV27,TRBJ2-1,.,once,TGTGCCAGCAGTTTATGGCAGGGTGGGTACAATGAGCAGTTCTTC,CASSLWQGGYNEQFF
TRBV9,TRBJ2-3,TRBD2,.,TGTGCCAGCAGCGTAGAACTAGCGGGGGGAAACACAGATACGCAGTATTTT,CASSVELAGGNTDTQYF
TRBV5-1,TRBJ1-1,.,.,TGCGCCAGCAGCCCCAAACCAGATTTTGTGGACACTGAAGCTTTCTTT,CASSPKPDFVDTEAFF
TRBV29-1,TRBJ2-5,.,.,TGCAGCGTTGAAGTAGAGGAGGTGACCCAGTACTTC,CSVEVEEVTQYF
TRBV7-6,TRBJ1-1,.,.,TGTGCCAGCAGCTTCATAGTGAGCGCTGAAGCTTTCTTT,CASSFIVSAEAFF
TRBV19,TRBJ2-5,TRBD2,.,TGTGCCAGTAGTATAGACGGACTAGCGGGGGGGGAGACCCAGTACTTC,CASSIDGLAGGETQYF
TRBV5-5,TRBJ1-1,.,.,TGTGCCAGCAGCTCTCAAGACAGGAACTTAGGGCTGTTAACCTTT,CASSSQDRNLGLLTF
TRBV7-8,TRBJ2-2,.,.,TGTGCCAGCACCGCCGCTGTCGGGGGTACCGGGGAGCTGTTTTTT,CASTAAVGGTGELFF
TRBV4-1,TRBJ2-3,.,.,TGCGCCAGCAGCCAAGTCCCTCTAAACACAGATACGCAGTATTTT,CASSQVPLNTDTQYF
TRBV19,TRBJ2-5,.,.,TGTGCCAGTAGTATAGGGCTAGCGTACCAAGAGACCCAGTACTTC,CASSIGLAYQETQYF
TRBV11-2,TRBJ2-3,TRBD1,.,TGTGCCAGCAGCCTCCGACAGGGGGCCACTAGCACAGATACGCAGTATTTT,CASSLRQGATSTDTQYF
TRBV7-8,TRBJ2-1,TRBD2,.,TGTGCCAGCAGCTTAGTGTTCCTAGCGGAGTACAATGAGCAGTTCTTC,CASSLVFLAEYNEQFF
TRBV10-3,TRBJ2-3,.,.,TGTGCCATCAGTGAGGCAGGGATGCTCGGAGATACGCAGTATTTT,CAISEAGMLGDTQYF